A single sample is the source of the 11 T cell receptor beta chains below, sequenced in a study of blood T cell repertoires in COVID-19. Profiled with immunoSEQ multiplex PCR; TCRdb holds only in-frame clones, not every one. The sample records some 140,000 clones, 70% to 80% being singletons. Sequencing input: peripheral blood. All receptors come from a woman between 65 and 79 years old with COVID-19, enrolled during active disease.

The V gene is TRBV6-2 or TRBV6-3, the J gene TRBJ2-2; D perhaps matches TRBD1 (6 bases). The CDR3 sequence is 15 residues long. V lost 3 bases to trimming and J lost 2 bases, with 10 bases between them. Germline V CDR1 and CDR2: MNHEY, SVGEGT. In DNA, the CDR3 is TGTGCCAGCAGTTATTTGGACAGAAACACCGGGGAGCTGTTTTTT. Its translation: CASSYLDRNTGELFF.

This clone was found once. The CDR3 DNA reads TGTGCCAGCAGGCAAGAATTAGCGCAGTATTTT. Protein: CASRQELAQYF. This chain uses TRBV28 with TRBJ2-3, with D hard to call. The V gene's germline CDR1 is MDHEN and CDR2 SYDVKM. The CDR3 has 11 amino acids. V lost 6 bases to trimming and J lost 10 bases, with 11 bases between them.

The gene calls are TRBV7-6 and TRBJ2-1; 8 bases map to TRBD2. The V and J ends lost 1 base and 8 bases, in that order; junction bases with no gene match: 7. Germline CDR1 and CDR2: SGHVS and FNYEAQ. This CDR3 has 15 residues. The CDR3 nucleotides are TGTGCCAGCAGCTTAGATCGGACTAGCAGGCATGAGCAGTTCTTC. Translating gives CASSLDRTSRHEQFF.

The chain is built from TRBV5-6 and TRBJ1-6, with unresolved D. From germline, CDR1 is SGHDT and CDR2 YYEEEE. The ends were cut back, 4 bases at V and 11 bases at J, with 19 bases in the middle. The CDR3 has 15 residues. The CDR3 spells CASSPRWGASPPLHF. CDR3 nucleotide sequence: TGTGCCAGCAGCCCAAGGTGGGGAGCGTCGCCACCCCTCCACTTT. The whole variable domain, filled in from reference TRBV5-6 and TRBJ1-6, reads DAGVTQSPTHLIKTRGQQVTLRCSPKSGHDTVSWYQQALGQGPQFIFQYYEEEERQRGNFPDRFSGHQFPNYSSELNVNALLLGDSALYLCASSPRWGASPPLHFGNGTRLTVT.

V is TRBV29-1 and J is TRBJ1-2, with a possible D match to TRBD1 (6 bases). Germline loops: CDR1 SQVTM, CDR2 ANQGSEA. The CDR3 runs 13 residues. V was clipped by 6 bases and J by 8 bases, with 19 bases between them. CDR3 coding DNA: TGCAGCGTCCCGAAACAGGGCCCTAGCGGCTACACCTTC. Protein: CSVPKQGPSGYTF. Filled out from reference TRBV29-1 and TRBJ1-2, the complete variable domain reads SAVISQKPSRDICQRGTSLTIQCQVDSQVTMMFWYRQQPGQSLTLIATANQGSEATYESGFVIDKFPISRPNLTFSTLTVSNMSPEDSSIYLCSVPKQGPSGYTFGSGTRLTVV.

This rearrangement joins TRBV19 to TRBJ2-7; D possibly corresponds to TRBD1 (5 bases). There are 14 residues in the CDR3. Germline loops: CDR1 LNHDA, CDR2 SQIVND (reference sequence). Deletions cut 6 bases from V and 2 bases from J, with 14 bases between. CDR3 protein: CASSRRPGTYEQYF. The CDR3 DNA sequence: TGTGCCAGTAGCCGACGTCCAGGGACCTACGAGCAGTACTTC. The variable domain in full, completed from reference TRBV19 and TRBJ2-7, reads DGGITQSPKYLFRKEGQNVTLSCEQNLNHDAMYWYRQDPGQGLRLIYYSQIVNDFQKGDIAEGYSVSREKKESFPLTVTSAQKNPTAFYLCASSRRPGTYEQYFGPGTRLTVT.

This chain connects TRBV19 to TRBJ2-6, with 9 bases lining up with TRBD1. Unmatched junction bases numbered 7, after V lost 1 base and J lost 3 bases. Germline values: CDR1 LNHDA, CDR2 SQIVND (reference sequence). CDR3 length equals 18 residues. CDR3 loop: CASSIGVDRGFGANVLTF. The DNA for the CDR3 is TGTGCCAGTAGTATAGGTGTCGACAGGGGGTTTGGGGCCAACGTCCTGACTTTC. The complete variable domain, with remaining parts taken from reference TRBV19 and TRBJ2-6, reads DGGITQSPKYLFRKEGQNVTLSCEQNLNHDAMYWYRQDPGQGLRLIYYSQIVNDFQKGDIAEGYSVSREKKESFPLTVTSAQKNPTAFYLCASSIGVDRGFGANVLTFGAGSRLTVL.

This chain uses TRBV19 with TRBJ2-7, with 9 bases that match TRBD2. The length of the CDR3 is 15 residues. The germline V gene encodes CDR1 LNHDA and CDR2 SQIVND (reference sequence). J was trimmed by 3 bases and V by 5 bases; bases with no gene match: 8. The CDR3 DNA reads TGTGCCAGTAGTGCTTCTAGCGGGGAGGGCTACGAGCAGTACTTC. It is translated as CASSASSGEGYEQYF.

This chain joins TRBV29-1 and TRBJ2-1, with D possibly being TRBD2 (5 bases). Germline values: CDR1 SQVTM, CDR2 ANQGSEA. V gave up 2 bases and J gave up 1 base, with 9 bases separating them. The CDR3 loop spans 14 amino acids. As DNA, the CDR3 is TGCAGCGTTGAAAGTCGGGGTTCCTACAATGAGCAGTTCTTC. It codes for CSVESRGSYNEQFF.

The CDR3 DNA is TGTGCCAGCAGTGACAGGGGTTCCACAGATACGCAGTATTTT. Protein sequence: CASSDRGSTDTQYF. The gene calls are TRBV6-1 and TRBJ2-3, with D perhaps matching TRBD1 (6 bases). CDR1 is MNHNS and CDR2 is SASEGT in the germline V gene. CDR3 length equals 14 residues. The ends were cut back, 3 bases at V and 2 bases at J, with 9 bases in the middle.

V is TRBV18 and J is TRBJ1-2; 8 bases match TRBD1. CDR3 length: 13 amino acids. Germline trimming cut 2 bases from V and 12 bases from J; bases unmatched to any gene: 8. The germline V gene has CDR1 KGHSH and CDR2 LQKENI. CDR3 sequence reads: CASSPSGQGGHTF. The CDR3 DNA follows: TGTGCCAGCTCACCATCCGGACAGGGAGGCCACACCTTC.